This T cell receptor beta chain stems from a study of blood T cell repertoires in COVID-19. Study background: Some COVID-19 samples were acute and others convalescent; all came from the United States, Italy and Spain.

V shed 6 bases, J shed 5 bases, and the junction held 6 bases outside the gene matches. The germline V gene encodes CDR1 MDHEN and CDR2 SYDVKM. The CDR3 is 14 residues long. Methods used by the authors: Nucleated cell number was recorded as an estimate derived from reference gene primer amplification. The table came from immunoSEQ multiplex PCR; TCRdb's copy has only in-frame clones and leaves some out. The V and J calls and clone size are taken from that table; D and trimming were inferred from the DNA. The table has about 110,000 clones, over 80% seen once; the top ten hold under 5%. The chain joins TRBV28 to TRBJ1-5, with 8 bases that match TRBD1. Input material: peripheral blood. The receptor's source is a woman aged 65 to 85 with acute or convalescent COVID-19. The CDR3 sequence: CASRPGTGYQPQHF. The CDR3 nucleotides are TGTGCCAGCAGGCCGGGGACAGGATATCAGCCCCAGCATTTT. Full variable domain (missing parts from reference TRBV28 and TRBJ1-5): DVKVTQSSRYLVKRTGEKVFLECVQDMDHENMFWYRQDPGLGLRLIYFSYDVKMKEKGDIPEGYSVSREKKERFSLILESASTNQTSMYLCASRPGTGYQPQHFGDGTRLSIL.